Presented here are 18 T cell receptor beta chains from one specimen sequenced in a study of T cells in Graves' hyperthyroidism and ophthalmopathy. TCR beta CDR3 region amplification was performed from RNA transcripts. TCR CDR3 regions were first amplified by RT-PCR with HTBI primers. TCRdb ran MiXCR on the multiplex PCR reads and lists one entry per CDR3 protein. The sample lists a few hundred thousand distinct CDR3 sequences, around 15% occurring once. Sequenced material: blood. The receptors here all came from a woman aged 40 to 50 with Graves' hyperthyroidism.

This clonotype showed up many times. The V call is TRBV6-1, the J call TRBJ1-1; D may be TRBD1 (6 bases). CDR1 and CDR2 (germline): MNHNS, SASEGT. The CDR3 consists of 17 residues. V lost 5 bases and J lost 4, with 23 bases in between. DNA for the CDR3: TGTGCCAGCAGTTCCGGACAGTTCGTGGGGATAGGCACTGAAGCTTTCTTT. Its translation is CASSSGQFVGIGTEAFF.

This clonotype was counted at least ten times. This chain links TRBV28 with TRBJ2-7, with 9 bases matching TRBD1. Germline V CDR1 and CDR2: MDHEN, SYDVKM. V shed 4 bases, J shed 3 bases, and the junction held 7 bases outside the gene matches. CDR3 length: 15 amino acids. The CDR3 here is CASSSSGQGVYEQYF. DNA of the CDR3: TGTGCCAGCAGTTCATCGGGACAGGGCGTCTACGAGCAGTACTTC.

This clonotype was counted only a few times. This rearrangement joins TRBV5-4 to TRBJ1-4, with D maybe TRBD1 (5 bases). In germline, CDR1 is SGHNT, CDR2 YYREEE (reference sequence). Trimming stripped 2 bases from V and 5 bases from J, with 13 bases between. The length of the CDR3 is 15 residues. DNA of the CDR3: TGTGCCAGCAGCTTATCAGCGGACAACAATGAAAAACTGTTTTTT. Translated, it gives CASSLSADNNEKLFF.

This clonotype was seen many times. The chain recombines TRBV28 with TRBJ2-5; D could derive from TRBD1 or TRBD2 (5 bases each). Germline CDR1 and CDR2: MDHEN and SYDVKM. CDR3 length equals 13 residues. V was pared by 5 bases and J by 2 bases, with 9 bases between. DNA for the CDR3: TGTGCCAGCAGTGAGGGGCGACAAGAGACCCAGTACTTC. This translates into CASSEGRQETQYF.

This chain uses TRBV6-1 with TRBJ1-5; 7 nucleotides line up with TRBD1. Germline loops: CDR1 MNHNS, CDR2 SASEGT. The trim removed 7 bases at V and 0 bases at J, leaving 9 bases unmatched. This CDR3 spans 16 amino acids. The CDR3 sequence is CASIHEQGHSNQPQHF. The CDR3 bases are TGTGCCAGCATCCACGAACAGGGGCATAGCAATCAGCCCCAGCATTTT.

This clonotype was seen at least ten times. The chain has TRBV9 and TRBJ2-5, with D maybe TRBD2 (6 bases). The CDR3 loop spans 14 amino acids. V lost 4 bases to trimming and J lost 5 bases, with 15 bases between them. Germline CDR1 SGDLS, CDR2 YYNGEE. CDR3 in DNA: TGTGCCAGCAGCCCACGCGGGGATGGGGAGACCCAGTACTTC. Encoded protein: CASSPRGDGETQYF.

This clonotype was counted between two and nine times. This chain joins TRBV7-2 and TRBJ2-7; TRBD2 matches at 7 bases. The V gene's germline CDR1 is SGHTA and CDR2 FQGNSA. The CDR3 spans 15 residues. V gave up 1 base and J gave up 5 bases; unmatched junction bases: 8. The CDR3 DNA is TGTGCCAGCAGCTTAGGGCGGGAGCAGGGCCACGAGCAGTACTTC. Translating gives CASSLGREQGHEQYF.

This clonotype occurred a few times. CDR3 in amino acids: CASSRTEIIPYNEQFF. The CDR3 region has the DNA TGTGCCAGCAGTAGGACAGAAATTATACCCTACAATGAGCAGTTCTTC. The chain links TRBV28 to TRBJ2-1; a weak D match, TRBD1 (6 bases). The germline CDR1 and CDR2 sequences are MDHEN and SYDVKM. The CDR3 loop spans 16 amino acids. Trimming shortened V by 5 bases and J by 2 bases, and 16 bases separated the two germline ends.

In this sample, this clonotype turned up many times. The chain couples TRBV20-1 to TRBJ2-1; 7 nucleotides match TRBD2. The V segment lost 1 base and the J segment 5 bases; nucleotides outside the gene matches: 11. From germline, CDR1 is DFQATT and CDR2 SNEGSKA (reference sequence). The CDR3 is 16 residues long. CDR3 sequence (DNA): TGCAGTGCTAGAGTGAAGCGGCGGGAGTGGGACAATGAGCAGTTCTTC. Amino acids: CSARVKRREWDNEQFF.

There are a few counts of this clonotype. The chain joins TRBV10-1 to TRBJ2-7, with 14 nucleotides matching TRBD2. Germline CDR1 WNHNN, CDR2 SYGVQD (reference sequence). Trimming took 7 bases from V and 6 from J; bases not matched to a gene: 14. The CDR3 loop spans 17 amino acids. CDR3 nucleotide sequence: TGCGCCAGCATAAAGGCGGGACTAGCGGGAGACCTCGGCGAGCAGTACTTC. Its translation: CASIKAGLAGDLGEQYF.

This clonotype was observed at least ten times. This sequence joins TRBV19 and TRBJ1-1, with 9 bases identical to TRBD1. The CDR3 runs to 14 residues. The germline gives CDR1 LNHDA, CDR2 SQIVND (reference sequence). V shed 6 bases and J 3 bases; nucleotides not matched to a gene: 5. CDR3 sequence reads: CASSYRGRDTEAFF. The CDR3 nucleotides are TGTGCCAGTAGCTACAGGGGGCGGGACACTGAAGCTTTCTTT. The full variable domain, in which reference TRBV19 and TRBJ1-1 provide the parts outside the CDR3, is DGGITQSPKYLFRKEGQNVTLSCEQNLNHDAMYWYRQDPGQGLRLIYYSQIVNDFQKGDIAEGYSVSREKKESFPLTVTSAQKNPTAFYLCASSYRGRDTEAFFGQGTRLTVV.

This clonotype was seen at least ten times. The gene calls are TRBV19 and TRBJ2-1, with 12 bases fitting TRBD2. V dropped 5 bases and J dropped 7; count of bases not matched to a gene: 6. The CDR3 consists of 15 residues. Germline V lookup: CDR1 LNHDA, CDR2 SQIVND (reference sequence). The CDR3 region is CASSAGLAGINEQFF. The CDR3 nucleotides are TGTGCCAGTAGTGCAGGACTAGCGGGGATTAATGAGCAGTTCTTC.

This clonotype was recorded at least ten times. Here the CDR3 reads CAWSTGANEKLFF. The DNA of the CDR3 is TGTGCCTGGTCGACAGGGGCTAATGAAAAACTGTTTTTT. V usage is TRBV30 and J usage is TRBJ1-4; 8 nucleotides agree with TRBD1. V shed 5 bases and J 3 bases; nucleotides not matched to a gene: 2. Per the germline V gene, CDR1 is GTSNPN and CDR2 is SVGIG (reference sequence). CDR3 length equals 13 residues.

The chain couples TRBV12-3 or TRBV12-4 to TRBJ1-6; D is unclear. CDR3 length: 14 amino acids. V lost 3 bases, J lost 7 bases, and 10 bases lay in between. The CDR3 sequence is CASSFRVENSPLHF. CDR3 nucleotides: TGTGCCAGCAGTTTCCGGGTCGAAAATTCACCCCTCCACTTT.

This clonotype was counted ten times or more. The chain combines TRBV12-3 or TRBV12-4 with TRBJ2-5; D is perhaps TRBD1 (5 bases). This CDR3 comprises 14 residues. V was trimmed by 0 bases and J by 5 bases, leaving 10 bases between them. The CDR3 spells CASSLARDMETQYF. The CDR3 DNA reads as TGTGCCAGCAGTTTAGCCAGGGATATGGAGACCCAGTACTTC.

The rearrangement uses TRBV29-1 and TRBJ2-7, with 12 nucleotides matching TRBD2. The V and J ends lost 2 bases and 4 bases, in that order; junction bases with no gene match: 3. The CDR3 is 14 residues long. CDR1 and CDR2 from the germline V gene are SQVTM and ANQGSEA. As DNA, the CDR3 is TGCAGCGTTGAATCGACTAGCGGGAGATACGAGCAGTACTTC. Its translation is CSVESTSGRYEQYF.

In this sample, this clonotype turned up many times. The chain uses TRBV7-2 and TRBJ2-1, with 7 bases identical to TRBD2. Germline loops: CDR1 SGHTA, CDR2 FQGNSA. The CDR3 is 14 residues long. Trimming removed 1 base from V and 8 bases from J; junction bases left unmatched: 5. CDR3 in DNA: TGTGCCAGCAGCTTAGGCGGGAGTAAAGATGAGCAGTTCTTC. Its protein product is CASSLGGSKDEQFF.

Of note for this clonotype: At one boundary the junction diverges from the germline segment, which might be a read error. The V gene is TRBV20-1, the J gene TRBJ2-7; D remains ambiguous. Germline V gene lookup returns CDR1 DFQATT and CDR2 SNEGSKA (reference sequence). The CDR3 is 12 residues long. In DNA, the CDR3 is TGCAGTGCACCTCCGTGCTCCTACGAGAAGTACTTC. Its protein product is CSAPPCSYEKYF.